These 21 T cell receptor beta chains were sequenced from one sample in a study of CD8 T cells in ankylosing spondylitis (dated by TCRdb to 2016 to 2017). On the study overall, not on this receptor specifically: Blood from ankylosing spondylitis patients appeared to be characterized by a TCR beta motif made up of several highly homologous amino acid variants.

The antigens these receptors bind are not known. Preparation of the library involved 5' RACE. Instrument on record: Illumina HiSeq 2500. In TCRdb, the public reads were trimmed at Q25 with fastp and aligned with MiXCR, with productive beta chains retained. Every entry covers one CDR3 protein and lists the most common genes and DNA from its rows. Within this sample are about 460,000 distinct CDR3 sequences, with approximately 5% of them counted one time only. Around 3.5% of the sample rests with the top ten. The specimen sequenced was blood, either unsorted or a sorted T cell fraction (not recorded which). These receptors came from a male donor with ankylosing spondylitis.

At least ten counts were recorded for this clonotype. The chain employs TRBV5-1 and TRBJ2-4; weak D call: TRBD1 (6 bases). CDR1 SGHRS and CDR2 YFSETQ come from the germline V gene. The CDR3 contains 13 residues. The V end lost 5 bases, the J end lost 9 bases, and 15 bases lay between the germline ends. The CDR3 nucleotides read TGCGCCAGCAGACTCGACAGGATATCCATTCAGTACTTC. Translation: CASRLDRISIQYF.

This clonotype was observed a few times. This chain connects TRBV5-4 to TRBJ2-1; TRBD2 matches 8 bases. Germline CDR1 SGHNT, CDR2 YYREEE (reference sequence). This CDR3 contains 15 residues. The V segment lost 2 bases and the J segment 3 bases; nucleotides outside the gene matches: 4. In DNA form, the CDR3 reads TGTGCCAGCAGCTTTGGAGCGGGGGTCTACAATGAGCAGTTCTTC. This translates into CASSFGAGVYNEQFF.

This clonotype occurred many times. V is TRBV6-5 and J is TRBJ2-7; D gene unclear. The length of the CDR3 is 15 residues. The V gene's germline CDR1 is MNHEY and CDR2 SVGAGI. V lost 4 bases and J lost 2, with 15 bases in between. The DNA for the CDR3 is TGTGCCAGCAGTTCCCATGGGGATCCTCCCTACGAGCAGTACTTC. Its protein product is CASSSHGDPPYEQYF.

The sample holds many counts of this clonotype. The gene calls are TRBV9 and TRBJ2-2, with a possible D match to TRBD2 (6 bases). Deletions cut 0 bases from V and 6 bases from J, with 6 bases between. Germline values: CDR1 SGDLS, CDR2 YYNGEE. This CDR3 is built from 13 residues. The CDR3 sequence: CASSVGGAGELFF. DNA of the CDR3: TGTGCCAGCAGCGTAGGGGGGGCCGGGGAGCTGTTTTTT. The whole variable domain, filled in from reference TRBV9 and TRBJ2-2, reads DSGVTQTPKHLITATGQRVTLRCSPRSGDLSVYWYQQSLDQGLQFLIQYYNGEERAKGNILERFSAQQFPDLHSELNLSSLELGDSALYFCASSVGGAGELFFGEGSRLTVL.

The chain is built from TRBV5-1 and TRBJ1-3; no reliable D call. This CDR3 contains 17 residues. The V gene's germline CDR1 is SGHRS and CDR2 YFSETQ. Deletions cut 4 bases from V and 0 bases from J, with 17 bases between. The CDR3 is CASSLLSATDSGNTIYF. The CDR3 bases are TGCGCCAGCAGCCTCCTATCGGCCACAGACTCTGGAAACACCATATATTTT. Complete variable domain (other parts from reference TRBV5-1 and TRBJ1-3): KAGVTQTPRYLIKTRGQQVTLSCSPISGHRSVSWYQQTPGQGLQFLFEYFSETQRNKGNFPGRFSGRQFSNSRSEMNVSTLELGDSALYLCASSLLSATDSGNTIYFGEGSWLTVV.

V gene TRBV20-1 combines with J gene TRBJ2-7; maybe TRBD1 (5 bases). Germline loops: CDR1 DFQATT, CDR2 SNEGSKA (reference sequence). Trimming removed 1 base at V and 1 base at J, with 14 bases between. This CDR3 contains 15 residues. In DNA form, the CDR3 reads TGCAGTGCTAGAGGACAGCCAAGTGTTTCCTACGAGCAGTACTTC. Its translation: CSARGQPSVSYEQYF.

This clonotype was observed at least ten times. The V gene is TRBV29-1, the J gene TRBJ1-2; TRBD1 might be the D (5 bases). CDR3 length equals 11 residues. The V gene lost 2 bases and the J gene lost 8 bases, with 9 bases spanning the gap. The germline V gene encodes CDR1 SQVTM and CDR2 ANQGSEA. The CDR3 nucleotides are TGCAGCGTTGAAAGGGGAGGCGGCTACACCTTC. Its protein is CSVERGGGYTF.

This clonotype was seen ten or more times. A junction boundary mismatches the germline segment, possibly from a read error. This chain joins TRBV7-7 and TRBJ2-1; TRBD1 is a possible D gene (5 bases). The CDR3 totals 13 residues. Germline V gene lookup returns CDR1 SSHAT and CDR2 FNYEAQ (reference sequence). Here the CDR3 reads CASSLERTSEQFF. The CDR3 DNA reads TGTGCTAGCAGCTTAGAACGGACAAGTGAGCAGTTCTTC.

V usage is TRBV11-2 and J usage is TRBJ2-1; 7 bases are a match to TRBD1. Germline CDR1 SGHAT, CDR2 FQNNGV. The V segment lost 6 bases and the J segment 2 bases; nucleotides outside the gene matches: 10. This CDR3 is 16 amino acids long. The CDR3 region is CASRARQGITYNEQFF. The CDR3 region has the DNA TGTGCCAGCAGAGCTAGACAGGGTATAACCTACAATGAGCAGTTCTTC.

There are many counts of this clonotype. V gene TRBV29-1 combines with J gene TRBJ1-1; D is undetermined. This CDR3 has 11 residues. V gave up 5 bases and J gave up 11 bases, with 15 bases separating them. Germline-derived CDR1 and CDR2 are SQVTM and ANQGSEA. CDR3 nucleotides: TGCAGCGTTCTATTAGACGGGCCGGCTTTCTTT. Encoded protein: CSVLLDGPAFF.

At least ten counts were recorded for this clonotype. The V call is TRBV29-1, the J call TRBJ1-2; 7 nucleotides match TRBD1. The CDR3 sequence is 12 residues long. CDR1 SQVTM and CDR2 ANQGSEA come from the germline V gene. J was trimmed by 3 bases and V by 5 bases; bases with no gene match: 3. CDR3 amino acids: CSVRQGYYGYTF. CDR3 DNA: TGCAGCGTTCGACAGGGCTACTATGGCTACACCTTC.

This clonotype was observed many times. The V gene is TRBV5-1, the J gene TRBJ2-5; TRBD1 is a possible D gene (6 bases). Germline V gene data show CDR1 as SGHRS and CDR2 as YFSETQ. V was cut by 2 bases and J by 3 bases, with 14 bases left in between. The CDR3 extends over 15 amino acids. As DNA, the CDR3 is TGCGCCAGCAGCTTAACCGGGACAACCGAAGAGACCCAGTACTTC. It codes for CASSLTGTTEETQYF.

This clonotype was recorded many times. This rearrangement joins TRBV4-3 to TRBJ2-7; 9 bases are a match to TRBD1. The junction had 7 bases not matched to a gene; V was cut back by 4 bases and J by 6 bases. Germline values: CDR1 LGHNA, CDR2 YSLEER. The length of the CDR3 is 14 residues. Here the CDR3 reads CASSRTGTGIEQYF. The CDR3 coding sequence is TGCGCCAGCAGCCGAACCGGGACAGGGATCGAGCAGTACTTC.

This clonotype was detected ten times or more. The gene calls are TRBV6-2 or TRBV6-3 and TRBJ2-7, with a tentative D call TRBD1 (5 bases). V lost 7 bases to trimming and J lost 3 bases, with 16 bases between them. The CDR3 spans 14 residues. Germline loops: CDR1 MNHEY, CDR2 SVGEGT. The CDR3 coding sequence is TGTGCCAGCAACCCCGCGACAGCCAACTACGAGCAGTACTTC. Translating it yields CASNPATANYEQYF.

This clonotype was seen many times. The genes are TRBV4-3 and TRBJ2-1, with D maybe TRBD2 (5 bases). The CDR3 length is 16 residues. V gave up 0 bases and J gave up 3 bases, with 12 bases separating them. CDR1 and CDR2 from the germline V gene are LGHNA and YSLEER. CDR3: CASSQEYHGVYNEQFF. In DNA, the CDR3 is TGCGCCAGCAGCCAAGAGTATCACGGGGTCTACAATGAGCAGTTCTTC.

This clonotype was picked up many times. The chain carries TRBV29-1 and TRBJ2-1, with D tentatively TRBD2 (5 bases). The CDR3 is 13 amino acids. Per the germline V gene, CDR1 is SQVTM and CDR2 is ANQGSEA. V was trimmed by 7 bases and J by 0 bases, leaving 10 bases between them. As DNA, the CDR3 is TGCAGCGCTCAAGGAGGCTCCTACAATGAGCAGTTCTTC. This gives the protein CSAQGGSYNEQFF.

Ten or more counts support this clonotype. The chain uses TRBV29-1 and TRBJ1-4; tentative D call: TRBD1 (5 bases). From germline, CDR1 is SQVTM and CDR2 ANQGSEA. Trimming took off 6 bases at V and 8 bases at J, with 19 bases between the two ends. This CDR3 is built from 14 residues. For the CDR3, the DNA is TGCAGCGTCTCTGGGGCAGGAGGCGGGGAAAAACTGTTTTTT. Translation: CSVSGAGGGEKLFF.

This clonotype was seen repeatedly, ten times or more. With a much larger clone just one base away, this may be a read error. The chain uses TRBV9 and TRBJ2-5, with D uncertain. V lost 0 bases and J lost 0, with 6 bases in between. CDR1 is SGDLS and CDR2 is YYNGEE in the germline V gene. CDR3 length: 14 residues. CDR3 nucleotide sequence: TGTGCCAGCAGCGTAGAAGGGTACCAAGAGACCCAGTACTTC. Translation gives CASSVEGYQETQYF.

Many counts were recorded for this clonotype. The chain has TRBV25-1 and TRBJ1-4; D uncertain. This CDR3 has 14 residues. CDR1 MGHDK and CDR2 SYGVNS come from the germline V gene. Trimming took 3 bases from V and 0 from J, leaving 5 bases between them. The CDR3: CASSEKATNEKLFF. CDR3 sequence (DNA): TGTGCCAGCAGTGAGAAGGCAACTAATGAAAAACTGTTTTTT. The full variable domain, its missing parts supplied by reference TRBV25-1 and TRBJ1-4, is EADIYQTPRYLVIGTGKKITLECSQTMGHDKMYWYQQDPGMELHLIHYSYGVNSTEKGDLSSESTVSRIRTEHFPLTLESARPSHTSQYLCASSEKATNEKLFFGSGTQLSVL.

This clonotype was observed many times. This chain links TRBV4-3 with TRBJ2-1, with 13 bases identical to TRBD2. V shed 4 bases, J shed 9 bases, and the junction held 6 bases outside the gene matches. The CDR3 has 15 amino acids. Germline V gene lookup returns CDR1 LGHNA and CDR2 YSLEER. Here the CDR3 reads CASSRGLAGAFEQFF. CDR3 coding DNA: TGCGCCAGCAGCCGAGGACTAGCGGGAGCGTTTGAGCAGTTCTTC.

This clonotype was detected many times. The CDR3 region has the DNA TGTGCCAGCACTTACAGGGCAGGCAATCAGCCCCAGCATTTT. Amino acid sequence: CASTYRAGNQPQHF. The chain joins TRBV27 to TRBJ1-5; D perhaps matches TRBD1 (6 bases). The CDR3 runs 14 residues. The V gene lost 7 bases and the J gene lost 2 bases, with 12 bases spanning the gap. Germline values: CDR1 MNHEY, CDR2 SMNVEV (reference sequence).